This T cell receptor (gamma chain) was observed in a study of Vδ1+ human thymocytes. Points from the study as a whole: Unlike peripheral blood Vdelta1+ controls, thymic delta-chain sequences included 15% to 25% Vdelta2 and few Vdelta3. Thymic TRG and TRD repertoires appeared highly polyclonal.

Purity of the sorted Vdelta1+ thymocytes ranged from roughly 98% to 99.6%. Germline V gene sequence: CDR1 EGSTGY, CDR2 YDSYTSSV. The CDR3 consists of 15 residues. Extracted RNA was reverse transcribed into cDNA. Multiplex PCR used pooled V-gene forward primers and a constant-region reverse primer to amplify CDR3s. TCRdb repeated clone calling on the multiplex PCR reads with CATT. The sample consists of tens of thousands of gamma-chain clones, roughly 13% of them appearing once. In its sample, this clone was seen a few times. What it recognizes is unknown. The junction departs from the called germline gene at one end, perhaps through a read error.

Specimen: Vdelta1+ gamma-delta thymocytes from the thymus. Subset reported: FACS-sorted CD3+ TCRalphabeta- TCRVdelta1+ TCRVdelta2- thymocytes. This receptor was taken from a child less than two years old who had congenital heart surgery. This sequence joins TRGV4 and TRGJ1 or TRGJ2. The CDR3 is CATWNGPGVDYKKLF. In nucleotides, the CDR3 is TGTGCCACCTGGAATGGGCCGGGAGTAGATTATAAGAAACTCTTT.